The clone carrying this T cell receptor beta chain is a singleton in its sample. Its antigen is undetermined. This entry comes from a study of cytomegalovirus exposure and HLA in healthy donors. Study-wide results and limits: In a later analysis, V- and J-gene trimming of beta chains associated with a DCLRE1C missense variant, replicated independently.

Use of 60 Vbeta and 13 Jbeta primers characterized the PCR. TCRdb's table, derived via immunoSEQ multiplex PCR, lists solely in-frame clones and lacks some. The sample carries around 180,000 clones, 84% recorded once. Germline V gene lookup returns CDR1 MNHEY and CDR2 SVGAGI. The CDR3 covers 14 residues. V was pared by 6 bases and J by 4 bases, with 15 bases between. The genes are TRBV6-5 and TRBJ1-2; D is perhaps TRBD1 (6 bases). The receptor's source is a girl aged 5 to 17 in good health and CMV-seropositive. Sequenced input: PBMCs. This CDR3 reads CASSQSDRFYGYTF. As DNA, the CDR3 is TGTGCCAGCAGCCAATCCGACAGGTTCTATGGCTACACCTTC.